This entry concerns a single T cell receptor (beta chain). The antigen is unknown. Germline V gene data show CDR1 as LNHDA and CDR2 as SQIVND (reference sequence). This CDR3 is 15 amino acids long. J gave up 2 bases and V 5 bases, and 8 bases lay outside the gene matches. For TCR, cDNA came from 5'RACE template switching, which added a universal primer site and UMIs. TCRdb re-called the 5' RACE reads through MiXCR, storing one row per CDR3 protein. The data hold 500,000 to 650,000 distinct CDR3 sequences, with more than 9% observed a single time. The entry originates in a study of T cells after yellow fever vaccination. Findings and limits, study-wide: The secondary response was weaker, and its peak arrived faster, on day 5 versus 15. Booster sampling recovered most clones from primary vaccination (around 97% CD4, 88% CD8). Clonotypes shared by both compartments, CD4 and CD8, made up a small share.

The chain uses TRBV19 and TRBJ2-5, with 7 bases matching TRBD2. The input for sequencing was PBMCs, taken on the day of the yellow fever booster vaccination. This clonotype originated in a man aged 30-40 years who received the YFV17D yellow fever vaccine. For the CDR3, the DNA is TGTGCCAGTAGTGGCGGGAGTGGCTTACAAGAGACCCAGTACTTC. Translation: CASSGGSGLQETQYF.